This TCR beta chain is drawn from a study of shared clonotypes between healthy human individuals. General study findings and limits: Sorted-subset sequencing was shown by rarefaction to be incomplete despite large depth.

Germline values: CDR1 SGDLS, CDR2 YYNGEE. With 3 bases clipped from V and 7 bases from J, the junction kept 11 bases outside the gene matches. CDR3 length: 17 residues. The naive CD8 fraction comprised CD45RO-negative cells positively selected for CCR7 and excluded terminally differentiated effector memory CD45RA+ cells. Donors comprised only Caucasian adults living in Nashville, Tennessee. To note about this clone: Its antigen is unknown.

For sorted subsets, about 190 ng DNA per replicate equaled tens of thousands of T cell genomes. Only in-frame clones appear in the TCRdb table, and some are missing; sequencing was by immunoSEQ multiplex PCR. The sample shows about 1,800,000 clones, about 95% of them seen only once. The sample was naive CD8+ T cells sorted from blood. The source is a man aged 18 to 35 in good health. V is TRBV9 and J is TRBJ2-1; TRBD2 agrees at 12 bases. In DNA, the CDR3 is TGTGCCAGCAGCGCCCCGTCTAGCGGGAGGGGGTCGAATGAGCAGTTCTTC. This sequence encodes CASSAPSSGRGSNEQFF. Variable domain in full (rest from reference TRBV9 and TRBJ2-1): DSGVTQTPKHLITATGQRVTLRCSPRSGDLSVYWYQQSLDQGLQFLIQYYNGEERAKGNILERFSAQQFPDLHSELNLSSLELGDSALYFCASSAPSSGRGSNEQFFGPGTRLTVL.